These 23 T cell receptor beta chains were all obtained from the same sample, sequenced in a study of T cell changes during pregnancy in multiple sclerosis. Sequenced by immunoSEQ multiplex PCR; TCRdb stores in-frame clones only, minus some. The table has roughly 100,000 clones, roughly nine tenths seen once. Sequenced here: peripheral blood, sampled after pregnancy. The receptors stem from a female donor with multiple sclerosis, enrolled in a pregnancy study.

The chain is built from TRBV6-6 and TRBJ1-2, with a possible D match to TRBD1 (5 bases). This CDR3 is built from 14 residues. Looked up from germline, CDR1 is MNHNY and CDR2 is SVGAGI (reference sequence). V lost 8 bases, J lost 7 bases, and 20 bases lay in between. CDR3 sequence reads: CASERSDMASGYTF. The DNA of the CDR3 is TGTGCCAGCGAACGCTCGGACATGGCCTCTGGCTACACCTTC.

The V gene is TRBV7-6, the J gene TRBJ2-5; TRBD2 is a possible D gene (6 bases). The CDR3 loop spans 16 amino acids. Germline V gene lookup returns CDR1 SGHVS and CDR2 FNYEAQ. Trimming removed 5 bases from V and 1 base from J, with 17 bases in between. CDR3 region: CASSPNPTGVQETQYF. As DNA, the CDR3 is TGTGCCAGCAGCCCGAACCCGACGGGGGTCCAAGAGACCCAGTACTTC.

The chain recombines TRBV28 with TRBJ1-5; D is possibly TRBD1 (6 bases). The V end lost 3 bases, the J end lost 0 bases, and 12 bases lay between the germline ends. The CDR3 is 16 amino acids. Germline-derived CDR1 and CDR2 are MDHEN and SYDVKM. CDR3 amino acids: CASSLQQGGSNQPQHF. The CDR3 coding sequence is TGTGCCAGCAGTTTGCAACAGGGTGGTAGCAATCAGCCCCAGCATTTT.

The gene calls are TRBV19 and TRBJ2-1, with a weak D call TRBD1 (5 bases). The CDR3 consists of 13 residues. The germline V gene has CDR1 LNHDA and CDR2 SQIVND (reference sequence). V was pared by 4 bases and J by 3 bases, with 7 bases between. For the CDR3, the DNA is TGTGCCAGTAGTACAGGGATCTACAATGAGCAGTTCTTC. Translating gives CASSTGIYNEQFF.

The chain's CDR3 is CASSERTGSSYEQYF. The CDR3 DNA is TGTGCCAGCAGCGAACGGACAGGGAGCTCCTACGAGCAGTACTTC. This chain uses TRBV9 with TRBJ2-7; 8 nucleotides agree with TRBD1. V was clipped by 3 bases and J by 0 bases; unmatched bases: 5. The CDR3 length is 15 residues. In germline, CDR1 is SGDLS, CDR2 YYNGEE.

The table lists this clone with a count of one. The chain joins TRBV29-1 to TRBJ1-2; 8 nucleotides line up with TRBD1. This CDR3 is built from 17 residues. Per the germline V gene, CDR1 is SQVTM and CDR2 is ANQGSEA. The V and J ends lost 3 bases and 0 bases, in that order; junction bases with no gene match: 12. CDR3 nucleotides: TGCAGCGTTGATGACAGGGGCCGAACCCTGACTAACTATGGCTACACCTTC. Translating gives CSVDDRGRTLTNYGYTF.

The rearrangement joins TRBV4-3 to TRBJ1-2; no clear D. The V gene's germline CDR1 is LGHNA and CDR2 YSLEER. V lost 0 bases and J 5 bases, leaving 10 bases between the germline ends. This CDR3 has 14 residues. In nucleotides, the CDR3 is TGCGCCAGCAGCCAAGATGACAACGCTTATGGCTACACCTTC. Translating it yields CASSQDDNAYGYTF.

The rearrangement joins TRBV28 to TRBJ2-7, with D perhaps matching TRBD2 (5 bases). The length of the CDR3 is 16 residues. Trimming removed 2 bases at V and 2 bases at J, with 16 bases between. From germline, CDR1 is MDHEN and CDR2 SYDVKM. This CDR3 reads CASSLGRGLGAYEQYF. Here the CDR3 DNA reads TGTGCCAGCAGTTTAGGGAGAGGCCTTGGGGCCTACGAGCAGTACTTC.

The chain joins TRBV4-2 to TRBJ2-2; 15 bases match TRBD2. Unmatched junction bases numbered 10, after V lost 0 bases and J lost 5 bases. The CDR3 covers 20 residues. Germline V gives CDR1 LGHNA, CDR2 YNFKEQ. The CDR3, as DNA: TGTGCCAGCAGCCAAGAACCTTCGGGGACTAGCGGGGGGAGAACCGGGGAGCTGTTTTTT. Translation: CASSQEPSGTSGGRTGELFF.

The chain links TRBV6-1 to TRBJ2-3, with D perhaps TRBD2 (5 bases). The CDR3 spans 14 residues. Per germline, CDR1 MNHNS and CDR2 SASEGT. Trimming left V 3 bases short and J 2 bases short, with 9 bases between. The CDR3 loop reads CASSDSGSTDTQYF. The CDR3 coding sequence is TGTGCCAGCAGTGATTCGGGATCCACAGATACGCAGTATTTT.

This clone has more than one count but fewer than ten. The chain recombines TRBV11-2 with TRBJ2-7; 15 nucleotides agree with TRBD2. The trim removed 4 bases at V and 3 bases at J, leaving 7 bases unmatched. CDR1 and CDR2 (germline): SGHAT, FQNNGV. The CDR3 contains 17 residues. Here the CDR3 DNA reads TGTGCCAGCAGCTACAAAGGGACTAGCGGGAGGTTCTACGAGCAGTACTTC. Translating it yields CASSYKGTSGRFYEQYF.

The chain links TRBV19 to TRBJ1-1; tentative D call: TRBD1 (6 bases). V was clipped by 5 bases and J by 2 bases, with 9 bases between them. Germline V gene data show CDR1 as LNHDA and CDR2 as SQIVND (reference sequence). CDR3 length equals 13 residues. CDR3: CASSADRNTEAFF. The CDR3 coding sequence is TGTGCCAGTAGTGCGGACAGAAACACTGAAGCTTTCTTT.

The CDR3 loop is CASGLGQGYSPLHF. Here the CDR3 DNA reads TGTGCTAGTGGTTTGGGACAGGGGTACTCACCCCTCCACTTT. This chain uses TRBV12-5 with TRBJ1-6; 8 bases are a match to TRBD1. Germline CDR1 and CDR2: LGHNT and FRNRAP. CDR3 size: 14 residues. With 1 base clipped from V and 10 bases from J, the junction kept 3 bases outside the gene matches.

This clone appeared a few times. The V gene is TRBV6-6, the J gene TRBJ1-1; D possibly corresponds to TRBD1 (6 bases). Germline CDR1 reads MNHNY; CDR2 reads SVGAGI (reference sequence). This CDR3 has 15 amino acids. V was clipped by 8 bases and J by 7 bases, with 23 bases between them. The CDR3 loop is CASGDIFTGSHEAFF. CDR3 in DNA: TGTGCCAGCGGAGATATCTTTACAGGGTCGCATGAAGCTTTCTTT.

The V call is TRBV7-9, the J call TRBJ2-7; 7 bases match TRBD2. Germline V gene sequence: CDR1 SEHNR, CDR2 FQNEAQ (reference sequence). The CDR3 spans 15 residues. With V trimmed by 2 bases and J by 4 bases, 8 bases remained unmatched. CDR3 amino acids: CASSLSGGGPYEQYF. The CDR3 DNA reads TGTGCCAGCAGCTTATCCGGCGGGGGACCATACGAGCAGTACTTC.

CDR3 amino acids: CASSPNRGSYNEQFF. Written as DNA, the CDR3 is TGTGCCAGCAGTCCCAACAGGGGCTCCTACAATGAGCAGTTCTTC. The chain joins TRBV6-4 to TRBJ2-1, with 7 bases identical to TRBD1. Germline values: CDR1 MRHNA, CDR2 SNTAGT. Trimming removed 5 bases from V and 0 bases from J; junction bases left unmatched: 4. The CDR3 is 15 amino acids.

CDR3 protein: CASSATGIGANVLTF. As DNA, the CDR3 is TGTGCCAGCAGCGCGACAGGGATCGGGGCCAACGTCCTGACTTTC. The rearrangement uses TRBV5-4 and TRBJ2-6, with TRBD1 identical over 7 bases. The germline V gene has CDR1 SGHNT and CDR2 YYREEE (reference sequence). The CDR3 totals 15 residues. Germline trimming cut 4 bases from V and 4 bases from J; bases unmatched to any gene: 5.

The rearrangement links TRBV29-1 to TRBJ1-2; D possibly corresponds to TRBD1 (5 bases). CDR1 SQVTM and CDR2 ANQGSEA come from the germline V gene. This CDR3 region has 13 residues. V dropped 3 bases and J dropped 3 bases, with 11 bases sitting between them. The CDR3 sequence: CSVERRGDYGYTF. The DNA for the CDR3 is TGCAGCGTTGAGCGGAGGGGAGACTATGGCTACACCTTC.

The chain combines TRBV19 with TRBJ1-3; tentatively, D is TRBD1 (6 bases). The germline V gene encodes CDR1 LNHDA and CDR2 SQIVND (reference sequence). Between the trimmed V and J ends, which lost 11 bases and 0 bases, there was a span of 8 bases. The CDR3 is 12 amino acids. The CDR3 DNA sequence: TGTGCCTCCAGGGGCTCTGGAAACACCATATATTTT. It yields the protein CASRGSGNTIYF.

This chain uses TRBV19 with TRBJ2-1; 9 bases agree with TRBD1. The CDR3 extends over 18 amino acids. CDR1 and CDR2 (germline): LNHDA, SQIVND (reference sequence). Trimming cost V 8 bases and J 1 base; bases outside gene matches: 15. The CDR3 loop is CASEPGQGLRGSYNEQFF. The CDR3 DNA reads TGTGCCAGTGAGCCGGGACAGGGTTTGAGAGGGTCCTACAATGAGCAGTTCTTC.

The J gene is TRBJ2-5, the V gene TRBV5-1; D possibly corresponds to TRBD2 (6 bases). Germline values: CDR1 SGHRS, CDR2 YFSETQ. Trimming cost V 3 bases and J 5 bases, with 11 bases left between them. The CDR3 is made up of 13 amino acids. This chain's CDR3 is CASSSGGEETQYF. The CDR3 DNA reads TGCGCCAGCAGCTCCGGGGGAGAGGAGACCCAGTACTTC.

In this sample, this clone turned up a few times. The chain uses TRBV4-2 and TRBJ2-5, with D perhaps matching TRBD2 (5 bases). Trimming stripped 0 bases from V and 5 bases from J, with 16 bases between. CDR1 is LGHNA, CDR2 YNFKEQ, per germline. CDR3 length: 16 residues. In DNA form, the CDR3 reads TGTGCCAGCAGCCAAGAACGGGCGGCTCGAGGGGAGACCCAGTACTTC. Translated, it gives CASSQERAARGETQYF.

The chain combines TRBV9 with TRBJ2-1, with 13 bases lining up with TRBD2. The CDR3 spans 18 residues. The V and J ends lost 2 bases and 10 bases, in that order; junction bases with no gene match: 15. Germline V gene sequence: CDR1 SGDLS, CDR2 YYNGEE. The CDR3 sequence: CASSVGTSGRVSSGEQFF. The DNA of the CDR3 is TGTGCCAGCAGCGTGGGAACTAGCGGGAGGGTTTCGTCAGGAGAGCAGTTCTTC.